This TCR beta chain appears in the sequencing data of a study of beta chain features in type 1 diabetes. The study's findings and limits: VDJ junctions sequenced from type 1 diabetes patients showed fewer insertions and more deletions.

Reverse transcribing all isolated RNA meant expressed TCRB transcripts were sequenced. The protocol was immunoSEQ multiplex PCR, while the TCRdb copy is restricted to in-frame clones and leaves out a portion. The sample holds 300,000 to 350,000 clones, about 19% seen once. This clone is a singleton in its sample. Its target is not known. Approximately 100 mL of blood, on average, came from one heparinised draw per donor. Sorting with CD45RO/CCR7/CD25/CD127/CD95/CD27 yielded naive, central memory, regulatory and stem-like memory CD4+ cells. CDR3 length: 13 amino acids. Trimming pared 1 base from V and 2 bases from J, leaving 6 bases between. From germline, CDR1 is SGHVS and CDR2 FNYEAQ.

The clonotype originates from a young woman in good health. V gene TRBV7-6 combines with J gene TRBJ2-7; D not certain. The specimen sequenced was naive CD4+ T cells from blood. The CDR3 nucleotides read TGTGCCAGCAGCTTAGACTCTACCTACGAGCAGTACTTC. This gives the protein CASSLDSTYEQYF.